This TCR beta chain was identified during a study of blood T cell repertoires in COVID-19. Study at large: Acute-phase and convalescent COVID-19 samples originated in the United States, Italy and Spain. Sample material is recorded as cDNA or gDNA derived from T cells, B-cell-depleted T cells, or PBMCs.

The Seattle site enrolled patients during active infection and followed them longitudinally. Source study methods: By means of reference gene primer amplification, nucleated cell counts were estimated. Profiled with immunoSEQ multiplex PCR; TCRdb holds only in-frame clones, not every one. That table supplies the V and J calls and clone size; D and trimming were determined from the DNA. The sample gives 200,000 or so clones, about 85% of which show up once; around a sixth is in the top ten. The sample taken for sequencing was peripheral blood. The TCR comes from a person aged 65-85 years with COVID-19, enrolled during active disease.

DNA of the CDR3: TGCGCCAGCAGCTTGCTCCAGCGGAGCACAGATACGCAGTATTTT. Residues: CASSLLQRSTDTQYF. The chain joins TRBV5-1 to TRBJ2-3; D is perhaps TRBD2 (5 bases). The germline gives CDR1 SGHRS, CDR2 YFSETQ. The CDR3 spans 15 residues. With 1 base removed from V and 0 bases from J, the gap between germline ends came to 9 bases.